What follows is one TCR beta chain and its context. Its target is unknown. This entry belongs to a study of blood T cells in healthy people across ages. Through a sample-barcoded 5' primer and a J-beta primer mix, a second PCR was run for about 6 to 12 cycles. A template-switch adaptor that had 12 random nucleotides put a tag on each cDNA molecule. MiXCR was run by TCRdb on the 5' RACE reads, yielding one entry per CDR3 protein. The sample records more than 700,000 distinct CDR3 sequences, 53% being singletons. V was cut by 4 bases and J by 9 bases, with 25 bases left in between. The length of the CDR3 is 16 residues. The germline V gene encodes CDR1 SQVTM and CDR2 ANQGSEA. A minimum of 5.5 micrograms of total RNA was extracted per sample. Study-wide results and caveats: CMV status of donors was not determined, possibly confounding expanded clonotype changes. More naive CD4+ cells and higher diversity marked long-lived donors relative to aged donors.

This sequence was found in a man older than 75 in good health. The chain recombines TRBV29-1 with TRBJ2-1; either TRBD1 or TRBD2 may supply D (5 bases each). Sequencing used blood. CDR3 DNA sequence: TGCAGCGTTGGGGGAGAGACAGAATCTTCCCGGGGTGAGCAGTTCTTC. As protein: CSVGGETESSRGEQFF.